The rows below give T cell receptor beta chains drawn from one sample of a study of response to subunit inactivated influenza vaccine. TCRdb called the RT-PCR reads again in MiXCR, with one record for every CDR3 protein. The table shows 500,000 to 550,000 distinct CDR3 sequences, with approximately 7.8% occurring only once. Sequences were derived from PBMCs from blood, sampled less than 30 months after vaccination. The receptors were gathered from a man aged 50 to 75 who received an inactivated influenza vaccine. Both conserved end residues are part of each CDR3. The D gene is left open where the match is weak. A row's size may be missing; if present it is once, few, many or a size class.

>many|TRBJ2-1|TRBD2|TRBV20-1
TGCCAAGCGGGGGAGTACAATGAGCAGTTCTTC
CQAGEYNEQFF
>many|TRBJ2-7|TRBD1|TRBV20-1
TGCAGTGCGAAAGAGACAGGGATAGCCCACGAGCAGTACTTC
CSAKETGIAHEQYF
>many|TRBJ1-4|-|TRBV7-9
TGTGCCAGCAGCCCCCGGGGGAATAATGAAAAACTGTTTTTT
CASSPRGNNEKLFF
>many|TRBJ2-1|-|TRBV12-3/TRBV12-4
TGTGCCAGCAGCTTGGGATTGGGAAACAATGAGCAGTTCTTC
CASSLGLGNNEQFF
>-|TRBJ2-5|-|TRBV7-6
TGTGCCAGCAGCTTAGTCCCGGGGACCCAAGAGACCCAGTACTTC
CASSLVPGTQETQYF
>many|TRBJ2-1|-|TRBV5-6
TGTGCCAGCAGCTTCAGGCTAGCGAAACCCAATGAGCAGTTCTTC
CASSFRLAKPNEQFF
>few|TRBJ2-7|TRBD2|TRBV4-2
TGTGCCAGCAGCCAAGAGCTCCTAGCGGGAGGGTGGGCCTACGAGCAGTACTTC
CASSQELLAGGWAYEQYF
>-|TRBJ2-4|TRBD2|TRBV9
TGTGCCAGCAGCGTAGGACTAGCGGGAGTAAGAAACATTCAGTACTTC
CASSVGLAGVRNIQYF
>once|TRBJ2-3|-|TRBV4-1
TGCGCCAGCAGTCACACGGGCGACCCAGATACGCAGTATTTT
CASSHTGDPDTQYF
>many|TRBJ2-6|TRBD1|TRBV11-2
TGTGCCAGCAGCTTAGAGGGACAGGGTTCTGGGGCCAACGTCCTGACTTTC
CASSLEGQGSGANVLTF
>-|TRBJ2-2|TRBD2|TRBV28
TGTGCCAGCAGTCCGACCGGGAGGGATGCCGGGGAGCTGTTTTTT
CASSPTGRDAGELFF
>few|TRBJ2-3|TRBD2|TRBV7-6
TGTGCCAGCAGCCCGGTAGCGGGAGTAGGCACAGATACGCAGTATTTT
CASSPVAGVGTDTQYF
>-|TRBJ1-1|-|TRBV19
TGTGCCAGTAGTTCCGGCTGGATGAACACTGAAGCTTTCTTT
CASSSGWMNTEAFF
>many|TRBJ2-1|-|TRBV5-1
TGCGCCAGCAGCTGGATACCTGACGGAAACAATGAGCAGTTCTTC
CASSWIPDGNNEQFF
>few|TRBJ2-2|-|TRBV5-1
TGCGCCAGCAGTGAACAGGGTTTCACCGGGGAGCTGTTTTTT
CASSEQGFTGELFF
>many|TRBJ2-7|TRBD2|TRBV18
TGTGCCAGCTCACCACGGGAGGGTTACGAGCAGTACTTC
CASSPREGYEQYF
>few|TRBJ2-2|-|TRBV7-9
TGTGCCAGCAGCTCTTACAGAAGGGCGACCGGGGAGCTGTTTTTT
CASSSYRRATGELFF
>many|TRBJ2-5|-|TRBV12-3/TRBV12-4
TGTGCCAGCAGTACAGGGAACCGGGAGACCCAGTACTTC
CASSTGNRETQYF
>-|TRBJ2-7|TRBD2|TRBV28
TGTGCCAGCAGTTGGACTAGCGGGATTCGCGAGCAGTACTTC
CASSWTSGIREQYF
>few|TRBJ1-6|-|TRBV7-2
TGTGCCAGCACCCCGGACAGTAATAATTCACCCCTCCACTTT
CASTPDSNNSPLHF
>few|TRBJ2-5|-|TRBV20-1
TGCAGTGTTAGGGGGGCTAGGAGTGAGACCCAGTACTTC
CSVRGARSETQYF
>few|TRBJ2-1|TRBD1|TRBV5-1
TGCGCCAGCAGCTCCGCCTGGGCTCTCGGGGACAGCTACAATGAGCAGTTCTTC
CASSSAWALGDSYNEQFF
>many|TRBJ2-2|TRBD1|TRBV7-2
TGTGCCACTCGGACAGGGGTGAGCACCGGGGAGCTGTTTTTT
CATRTGVSTGELFF
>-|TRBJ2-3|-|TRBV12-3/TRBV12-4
TGTGCCAGCAGTTCGGTTCAGGGACTTTTAGGAGATACGCAGTATTTT
CASSSVQGLLGDTQYF
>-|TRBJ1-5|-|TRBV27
TGTGCCAGCAGTTTTGCGGGAGGCAATCAGCCCCAGCATTTT
CASSFAGGNQPQHF
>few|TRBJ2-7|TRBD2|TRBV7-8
TGTGCCAGCAGCTTAGTCCGGGAGGGCCTGGACGAGCAGTACTTC
CASSLVREGLDEQYF
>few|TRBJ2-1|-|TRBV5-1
TGCGCCAGCAGCAAGGACTACTCCTACAATGAGCAGTTCTTC
CASSKDYSYNEQFF
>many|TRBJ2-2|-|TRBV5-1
TGCGCCAGCAGCTTGGCGCCCAACTTGAACACCGGGGAGCTGTTTTTT
CASSLAPNLNTGELFF
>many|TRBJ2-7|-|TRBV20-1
TGCAGTGCTAGAGATCCCCGCGGGTTCGAGCAGTACTTC
CSARDPRGFEQYF
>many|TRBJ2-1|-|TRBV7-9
TGTGCCAGCAGCTTAGTTCTCTTCGGGGGAGAGCAGTTCTTC
CASSLVLFGGEQFF
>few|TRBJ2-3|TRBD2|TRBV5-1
TGCGCCAGCAGCTTTAGCGGGGGCCCCCGCACAGATACGCAGTATTTT
CASSFSGGPRTDTQYF
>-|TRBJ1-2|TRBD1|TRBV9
TGTGCCAGCAGCGTAACGACAGGGTCTTGGCTTAACTATGGCTACACCTTC
CASSVTTGSWLNYGYTF
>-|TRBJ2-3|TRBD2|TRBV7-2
TGTGCCAGCAGCTTATACGTTGGCGGGGGGGGCACAGATACGCAGTATTTT
CASSLYVGGGGTDTQYF